The 29 T cell receptor beta chains presented below share a single source sample, sequenced in a study of T-cell reconstitution after alpha-beta-depleted transplantation in children. The library targeted TCRbeta and was prepared with unique molecular identifiers. TCRdb re-called the PCR reads through MiXCR, storing one row per CDR3 protein. The table has approximately 240,000 distinct CDR3 sequences, 8% to 10% seen once. Sample: PBMCs from the stem cell graft donor, taken from the stem cell graft. The receptors derive from a human donor who donated a stem cell graft to a child with acute lymphoblastic leukemia.

The V call is TRBV7-9, the J call TRBJ2-3, with 8 bases identical to TRBD1. Germline V gene data show CDR1 as SEHNR and CDR2 as FQNEAQ (reference sequence). The CDR3 length is 17 residues. The V and J ends lost 6 bases and 7 bases, in that order; junction bases with no gene match: 18. CDR3: CASRPPTTGTGINTQYF. The CDR3 coding sequence is TGTGCCAGCAGACCCCCTACCACCGGGACAGGAATAAATACGCAGTATTTT.

This clonotype was counted a few times. The chain has TRBV6-1 and TRBJ1-5; D is undetermined. The CDR3 covers 15 residues. The germline V gene encodes CDR1 MNHNS and CDR2 SASEGT. V lost 2 bases to trimming and J lost 4 bases, with 12 bases between them. CDR3 sequence (DNA): TGTGCCAGCAGTGAACAAGGGCCCAATAATCAGCCCCAGCATTTT. Translation gives CASSEQGPNNQPQHF.

The sample holds many counts of this clonotype. The J gene is TRBJ2-1, the V gene TRBV9; TRBD2 might be the D (6 bases). CDR3 length: 15 amino acids. V was pared by 4 bases and J by 4 bases, with 15 bases between. Per germline, CDR1 SGDLS and CDR2 YYNGEE. The CDR3 protein is CASSPLFGGYNEQFF. For the CDR3, the DNA is TGTGCCAGCAGCCCTCTCTTCGGGGGTTACAATGAGCAGTTCTTC.

The sample holds many counts of this clonotype. This rearrangement joins TRBV29-1 to TRBJ2-7; possible D gene TRBD2, 5 bases. Per the germline V gene, CDR1 is SQVTM and CDR2 is ANQGSEA. The CDR3 is 14 residues long. With 0 bases removed from V and 4 bases from J, the gap between germline ends came to 13 bases. Here the CDR3 DNA reads TGCAGCGTTGAAGATAGAGGGATCCTGTACGAGCAGTACTTC. Amino acids: CSVEDRGILYEQYF.

This chain uses TRBV21-1 with TRBJ2-6; the table's D call TRBD1 went unverified against the DNA. TRBV21-1 is a documented pseudogene. This CDR3 contains 19 residues. The CDR3 bases are TGTGCCAGCAGCCCCCCAGGGATTCTCCCCCGCTCTGGGGCCAACGTCCTGACTTTC. It yields the protein CASSPPGILPRSGANVLTF.

This clonotype has just a few counts. This chain links TRBV20-1 with TRBJ2-2, with 7 positions matching TRBD1. J gave up 7 bases and V 6 bases, and 14 bases lay outside the gene matches. The CDR3 runs to 15 residues. CDR1 and CDR2 (germline): DFQATT, SNEGSKA (reference sequence). This chain's CDR3 is CSARTPGQRIGELFF. The CDR3 coding sequence is TGCAGTGCGAGAACTCCGGGACAGAGGATCGGGGAGCTGTTTTTT.

This chain connects TRBV6-4 to TRBJ2-3; D is perhaps TRBD2 (5 bases). The CDR3 contains 12 residues. Germline assignment: CDR1 MRHNA and CDR2 SNTAGT. The V end lost 2 bases, the J end lost 7 bases, and 7 bases lay between the germline ends. The CDR3 reads CASSDGLHTQYF. The CDR3 nucleotides are TGTGCCAGCAGTGACGGACTTCATACGCAGTATTTT.

V usage is TRBV5-5 and J usage is TRBJ1-2, with 7 bases fitting TRBD1. Germline V CDR1 and CDR2: SGHKS, YYEKEE (reference sequence). The CDR3 length is 14 residues. The trim removed 0 bases at V and 5 bases at J, leaving 4 bases unmatched. The CDR3 region is CASSLGTGVYGYTF. CDR3 bases: TGTGCCAGCAGCTTGGGTACAGGGGTTTATGGCTACACCTTC.

This clonotype was recorded at least ten times. The chain recombines TRBV3-1 with TRBJ2-1; tentative D call: TRBD2 (6 bases). This CDR3 is built from 16 residues. Germline V gene data show CDR1 as LGHDT and CDR2 as YNNKEL (reference sequence). The V end was cut by 4 bases, the J end by 0 bases, with 13 bases between. The CDR3 spells CASSPLAELSYNEQFF. CDR3 DNA: TGTGCCAGCAGCCCATTAGCGGAACTCTCCTACAATGAGCAGTTCTTC.

The rearrangement uses TRBV11-2 and TRBJ2-4; TRBD1 matches at 7 bases. The V gene end was trimmed by 5 bases and the J gene end by 0 bases; junction bases not matched to a gene: 22. The CDR3 runs to 21 residues. Germline CDR1 SGHAT, CDR2 FQNNGV. CDR3 in DNA: TGTGCCAGCAGCCCAACTCAAGGGGGACAGATGATCGTACTAGCCAAAAACATTCAGTACTTC. Translating it yields CASSPTQGGQMIVLAKNIQYF. The whole variable domain, remainder taken from reference TRBV11-2 and TRBJ2-4, is EAGVAQSPRYKIIEKRQSVAFWCNPISGHATLYWYQQILGQGPKLLIQFQNNGVVDDSQLPKDRFSAERLKGVDSTLKIQPAKLEDSAVYLCASSPTQGGQMIVLAKNIQYFGAGTRLSVL.

V usage is TRBV29-1 and J usage is TRBJ2-2; 8 bases agree with TRBD2. J lost 7 bases, V lost 5 bases, and 9 bases had no gene match. Germline values: CDR1 SQVTM, CDR2 ANQGSEA. The CDR3 loop spans 14 amino acids. The CDR3 loop is CSVSSGTALGELFF. The CDR3 region has the DNA TGCAGCGTTAGTAGCGGGACGGCGCTCGGGGAGCTGTTTTTT.

This clonotype was detected ten times or more. The chain carries TRBV15 and TRBJ2-1; 12 bases line up with TRBD1. The CDR3 is 23 amino acids. Germline V gene data show CDR1 as LNHNV and CDR2 as YYDKDF (reference sequence). V gave up 0 bases and J gave up 6 bases; unmatched junction bases: 24. CDR3 in amino acids: CATSRESGWTGTGGVNWSNEQFF. For the CDR3, the DNA is TGTGCCACCAGCAGAGAGTCGGGATGGACCGGGACAGGGGGCGTTAATTGGTCCAATGAGCAGTTCTTC.

This clonotype was counted between two and nine times. This chain links TRBV20-1 with TRBJ1-4, with no clear D. CDR1 is DFQATT and CDR2 is SNEGSKA in the germline V gene (reference sequence). V lost 0 bases to trimming and J lost 5 bases, with 25 bases between them. The CDR3 is made up of 19 amino acids. The CDR3 region has the DNA TGCAGTGCTAGAGATTTTATGAAGGAGAGTACCTCGGGGAATGAAAAACTGTTTTTT. It is translated as CSARDFMKESTSGNEKLFF.

The sample holds many counts of this clonotype. V usage is TRBV28 and J usage is TRBJ2-7; D is unresolved. Germline V gene lookup returns CDR1 MDHEN and CDR2 SYDVKM. This CDR3 spans 13 amino acids. Deletions cut 6 bases from V and 1 base from J, with 10 bases between. CDR3 nucleotides: TGTGCCAGCAGGGGGTCATCGTCCTACGAGCAGTACTTC. It specifies CASRGSSSYEQYF.

This clonotype was detected ten times or more. The genes are TRBV27 and TRBJ2-7; TRBD1 matches 9 bases. Germline trimming cut 6 bases from V and 0 bases from J; bases unmatched to any gene: 6. The CDR3 covers 15 residues. Germline values: CDR1 MNHEY, CDR2 SMNVEV (reference sequence). The CDR3 reads CASSLDRGSSYEQYF. The DNA for the CDR3 is TGTGCCAGCAGCCTGGACAGGGGAAGCTCCTACGAGCAGTACTTC.

The chain combines TRBV10-2 with TRBJ1-1, with a possible D match to TRBD1 (5 bases). This CDR3 comprises 16 residues. Per germline, CDR1 WSHSY and CDR2 SAAADI. The V end lost 8 bases, the J end lost 3 bases, and 22 bases lay between the germline ends. CDR3 DNA: TGCGCCAGCCTTGGGGTCGCCTTACCGGGGGACACTGAAGCTTTCTTT. It yields the protein CASLGVALPGDTEAFF.

CDR3 in amino acids: CASSQTRNTEAFF. The CDR3 DNA sequence: TGTGCCAGCAGCCAGACCAGGAACACTGAAGCTTTCTTT. V gene TRBV7-9 combines with J gene TRBJ1-1, with D hard to call. The CDR3 runs to 13 residues. Germline lookup yields CDR1 SEHNR and CDR2 FQNEAQ (reference sequence). Between the trimmed V and J ends, which lost 5 bases and 1 base, there was a span of 8 bases.

This clonotype showed up just a few times. The chain recombines TRBV25-1 with TRBJ2-5; no definite D call. Germline values: CDR1 MGHDK, CDR2 SYGVNS. The CDR3 runs 14 residues. Trimming cost V 2 bases and J 2 bases, with 9 bases left between them. The CDR3 DNA follows: TGTGCCAGCAGTGAAGGCCACTCACAAGAGACCCAGTACTTC. It specifies CASSEGHSQETQYF.

This clonotype was counted between two and nine times. The V and J genes are TRBV7-2 and TRBJ2-3, with D possibly matching TRBD2 (6 bases). Germline V gene sequence: CDR1 SGHTA, CDR2 FQGNSA. The CDR3 loop spans 15 amino acids. V was trimmed by 2 bases and J by 9 bases, leaving 18 bases between them. The DNA of the CDR3 is TGTGCCAGCAGCTTAAGAAGGTTGTCCAGCGGGACGCAGTATTTT. Translation gives CASSLRRLSSGTQYF.

The rearrangement uses TRBV3-1 and TRBJ2-7, with 9 bases lining up with TRBD1. The junction had 12 bases not matched to a gene; V was cut back by 5 bases and J by 7 bases. The germline V gene has CDR1 LGHDT and CDR2 YNNKEL (reference sequence). The CDR3 extends over 15 amino acids. The CDR3 bases are TGTGCCAGCAGCAGATCCGGGACAGGGCCCGATGAGCAGTACTTC. This sequence encodes CASSRSGTGPDEQYF.

This clonotype was counted only a few times. The chain employs TRBV5-1 and TRBJ2-7; TRBD1 matches at 9 bases. The CDR3 spans 15 residues. CDR1 and CDR2 (germline): SGHRS, YFSETQ. V trimming: 3 bases; J trimming: 5 bases; junction bases outside the gene matches: 9. CDR3 in amino acids: CASSWTGTGRDEQYF. The CDR3 DNA reads TGCGCCAGCAGCTGGACCGGGACAGGGAGGGACGAGCAGTACTTC.

This chain links TRBV19 with TRBJ1-2; 7 bases fit TRBD1. Germline CDR1 reads LNHDA; CDR2 reads SQIVND (reference sequence). V trimming: 5 bases; J trimming: 0 bases; junction bases outside the gene matches: 6. The CDR3 extends over 15 amino acids. The CDR3 protein is CASSLTGAPNYGYTF. In DNA form, the CDR3 reads TGTGCCAGTAGTCTTACAGGGGCTCCTAACTATGGCTACACCTTC.

This clonotype was seen repeatedly, ten times or more. This chain uses TRBV4-1 with TRBJ1-1; D is unresolved. This CDR3 has 14 amino acids. Trimming removed 1 base from V and 6 bases from J, with 12 bases in between. Germline CDR1 reads MGHRA; CDR2 reads YSYEKL. CDR3: CASSQVNGSPEAFF. The CDR3 nucleotides are TGCGCCAGCAGCCAAGTCAACGGCAGCCCTGAAGCTTTCTTT.

The J gene is TRBJ1-2, the V gene TRBV18, with TRBD1 as a possible D gene (6 bases). V was pared by 3 bases and J by 6 bases, with 14 bases between. This CDR3 is built from 14 residues. In germline, CDR1 is KGHSH, CDR2 LQKENI. CDR3 sequence reads: CASSPLTGADGYTF. The CDR3 bases are TGTGCCAGCTCACCTCTGACGGGGGCTGATGGCTACACCTTC.

This clonotype was picked up many times. The chain carries TRBV20-1 and TRBJ1-1; maybe TRBD1 (5 bases). There are 12 residues in the CDR3. CDR1 and CDR2 from the germline V gene are DFQATT and SNEGSKA (reference sequence). The V gene lost 3 bases and the J gene lost 6 bases, with 11 bases spanning the gap. CDR3 residues: CSARRGSAEAFF. CDR3 sequence (DNA): TGCAGTGCTAGGAGGGGAAGCGCTGAAGCTTTCTTT.

This clonotype was seen a handful of times. This chain joins TRBV3-1 and TRBJ2-1, with TRBD2 identical over 15 bases. The length of the CDR3 is 15 residues. In germline, CDR1 is LGHDT, CDR2 YNNKEL (reference sequence). V gave up 4 bases and J gave up 8 bases; unmatched junction bases: 3. The CDR3, as DNA: TGTGCCAGCAGCCCAGGGACTAGCGGGGGGTATGAGCAGTTCTTC. Translating it yields CASSPGTSGGYEQFF.

This clonotype has at least ten counts. The V call is TRBV9, the J call TRBJ2-7; TRBD1 aligns across 9 bases. Germline V gives CDR1 SGDLS, CDR2 YYNGEE. The CDR3 runs to 14 residues. V dropped 7 bases and J dropped 3; count of bases not matched to a gene: 8. The CDR3 is CASSRTGGIYEQYF. CDR3 DNA: TGTGCCAGCTCACGAACAGGGGGCATCTACGAGCAGTACTTC. The full variable domain, in which reference TRBV9 and TRBJ2-7 provide the parts outside the CDR3, is DSGVTQTPKHLITATGQRVTLRCSPRSGDLSVYWYQQSLDQGLQFLIQYYNGEERAKGNILERFSAQQFPDLHSELNLSSLELGDSALYFCASSRTGGIYEQYFGPGTRLTVT.

This clonotype was detected ten times or more. The chain links TRBV10-3 to TRBJ2-2; 8 nucleotides agree with TRBD1. The germline V gene encodes CDR1 ENHRY and CDR2 SYGVKD. Losses at the gene ends were 5 bases for V and 5 bases for J; bases not matched to a gene: 7. The CDR3 runs 15 residues. The CDR3 region has the DNA TGTGCCATCAGTCCCGGGACAGGAAAAACCGGGGAGCTGTTTTTT. The encoded protein is CAISPGTGKTGELFF.

This clonotype has more than one count but fewer than ten. This chain connects TRBV27 to TRBJ1-5; 8 nucleotides line up with TRBD1. This CDR3 has 15 amino acids. Germline-derived CDR1 and CDR2 are MNHEY and SMNVEV (reference sequence). The V and J ends lost 2 bases and 6 bases, in that order; junction bases with no gene match: 6. CDR3 protein: CASSLTGQGPQPQHF. The DNA for the CDR3 is TGTGCCAGCAGTTTAACCGGACAGGGTCCTCAGCCCCAGCATTTT.